The present entry profiles one T cell receptor beta chain with its context. Its target is not known. In germline, CDR1 is LNHDA, CDR2 SQIVND (reference sequence). This CDR3 has 15 residues. The V and J ends lost 3 bases and 0 bases respectively, with 9 bases between them. PCR was performed using 60 Vbeta and 13 Jbeta primers. Produced via immunoSEQ multiplex PCR; TCRdb's table is partial and in-frame only. The sample has about 170,000 clones, approximately 81% seen once. The data derive from a study of cytomegalovirus exposure and HLA in healthy donors. Turning to the study itself: Caucasian-associated ancestry cluster membership applied to under 85% of several hundred genotyped donors. Study-level points and caveats: One cluster of highly shared sequence variants probably arose as a sequencing artifact. Researchers counted roughly 150 TCR beta chains as cytomegalovirus-associated. Later genetic work tied a missense DCLRE1C variant to beta-chain V and J trimming.

Sequencing used PBMCs. The TCR was taken from a woman aged 18-29 years in good health and CMV-seronegative. This chain joins TRBV19 and TRBJ2-1; D is unclear. The DNA for the CDR3 is TGTGCCAGTAGTATCCGAGCGCTCTCCTACAATGAGCAGTTCTTC. Translated, it gives CASSIRALSYNEQFF.